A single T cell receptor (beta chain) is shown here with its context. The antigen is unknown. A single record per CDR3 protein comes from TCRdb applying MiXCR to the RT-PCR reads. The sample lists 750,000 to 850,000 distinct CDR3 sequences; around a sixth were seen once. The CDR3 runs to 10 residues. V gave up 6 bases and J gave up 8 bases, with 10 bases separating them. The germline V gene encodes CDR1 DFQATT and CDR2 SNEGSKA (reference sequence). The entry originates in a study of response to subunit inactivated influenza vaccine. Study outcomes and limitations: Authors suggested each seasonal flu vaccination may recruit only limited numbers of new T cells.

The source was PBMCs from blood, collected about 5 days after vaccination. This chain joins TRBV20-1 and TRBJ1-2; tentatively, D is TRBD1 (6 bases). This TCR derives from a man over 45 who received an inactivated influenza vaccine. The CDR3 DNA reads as TGCAGTGCGGACAGTAACGGCTACACCTTC. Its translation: CSADSNGYTF.